The 32 T cell receptor beta chains listed next were all sequenced from one sample in a study of T cells after yellow fever vaccination. TCRdb re-called the 5' RACE reads with MiXCR, one entry per CDR3 protein. The table includes over 200,000 distinct CDR3 sequences, 6% to 8% detected once. The source material was CD4+ T cells sorted from PBMCs, sampled on the day of the yellow fever booster vaccination. Source of these receptors: a man aged 25 to 45 who received the YFV17D yellow fever vaccine.

This clonotype turned up a few times. The chain couples TRBV7-2 to TRBJ2-7, with D hard to call. The CDR3 runs 14 residues. Germline CDR1 SGHTA, CDR2 FQGNSA. Trimming took 5 bases from V and 2 from J, leaving 13 bases between them. DNA for the CDR3: TGTGCCAGCAGCACCTTACCCCCGGCCTACGAGCAGTACTTC. Amino acid sequence: CASSTLPPAYEQYF.

This clonotype was picked up a small number of times. The V call is TRBV3-1, the J call TRBJ2-5; 7 nucleotides line up with TRBD2. CDR1 and CDR2 (germline): LGHDT, YNNKEL (reference sequence). There are 14 residues in the CDR3. J lost 3 bases, V lost 0 bases, and 1 base had no gene match. CDR3 nucleotide sequence: TGTGCCAGCAGCCAAGAGAGCGGGAAAGAGACCCAGTACTTC. Translation gives CASSQESGKETQYF.

Regarding this clonotype: A read error is possible here, since a much larger clone lies one base away. The chain has TRBV7-2 and TRBJ2-7, with 11 bases lining up with TRBD2. This CDR3 has 16 amino acids. From germline, CDR1 is SGHTA and CDR2 FQGNSA. The CDR3 region is CSSSATSGSLLYEQYF. CDR3 sequence (DNA): TGTTCCAGCAGCGCTACTAGCGGGAGTCTTTTATACGAGCAGTACTTC.

With respect to this clonotype: A read error may explain this, as a much larger clone is one base away. The rearrangement uses TRBV6-5 and TRBJ2-2; tentative D call: TRBD1 (6 bases). V shed 6 bases and J shed 7 bases, with 9 bases lying between them. The CDR3 runs to 12 residues. Germline loops: CDR1 MNHEY, CDR2 SVGAGI. CDR3: CASSRGGGELFF. The CDR3 DNA reads TGTGCCAGCAGCAGAGGGGGCGGGGAGCTGTTTTTT.

This clonotype was picked up many times. V usage is TRBV5-1 and J usage is TRBJ2-2, with D possibly TRBD2 on 6 matching bases. Germline CDR1 is SGHRS and CDR2 is YFSETQ. CDR3 length: 15 amino acids. Deletions cut 5 bases from V and 0 bases from J, with 11 bases between. In DNA, the CDR3 is TGCGCCAGCAGACCCGGGAGTTCGAACACCGGGGAGCTGTTTTTT. Its protein product is CASRPGSSNTGELFF.

This clonotype appeared many times. This chain connects TRBV5-1 to TRBJ2-7; no firm D call. This CDR3 region has 12 residues. V was trimmed by 4 bases and J by 3 bases, leaving 8 bases between them. Germline V lookup: CDR1 SGHRS, CDR2 YFSETQ. As DNA, the CDR3 is TGCGCCAGCAGCCTGTTGGACTACGAGCAGTACTTC. Encoded protein: CASSLLDYEQYF.

The J gene is TRBJ2-1, the V gene TRBV5-4, with 7 bases identical to TRBD2. The CDR3 loop spans 15 amino acids. From germline, CDR1 is SGHNT and CDR2 YYREEE (reference sequence). V dropped 3 bases and J dropped 0; count of bases not matched to a gene: 3. For the CDR3, the DNA is TGTGCCAGCAGCTGGCTAGCGGACTCCTACAATGAGCAGTTCTTC. It codes for CASSWLADSYNEQFF. Combining the CDR3 with reference TRBV5-4 and TRBJ2-1 gives the whole variable domain ETGVTQSPTHLIKTRGQQVTLRCSSQSGHNTVSWYQQALGQGPQFIFQYYREEENGRGNFPPRFSGLQFPNYSSELNVNALELDDSALYLCASSWLADSYNEQFFGPGTRLTVL.

This clonotype was recorded many times. This chain connects TRBV20-1 to TRBJ2-3, with D possibly being TRBD1 (6 bases). V shed 4 bases and J shed 0 bases, with 11 bases lying between them. The CDR3 is made up of 14 amino acids. Germline loops: CDR1 DFQATT, CDR2 SNEGSKA (reference sequence). The CDR3 sequence: CSAMGQPSTDTQYF. The CDR3 DNA sequence: TGCAGTGCTATGGGACAACCGAGCACAGATACGCAGTATTTT.

This clonotype was recorded at least ten times. The gene calls are TRBV5-6 and TRBJ2-7; a possible D gene is TRBD1 (6 bases). The germline V gene encodes CDR1 SGHDT and CDR2 YYEEEE. V shed 0 bases and J shed 1 base, with 8 bases lying between them. The CDR3 is 14 amino acids. CDR3 sequence: CASSLGGRSYEQYF. DNA for the CDR3: TGTGCCAGCAGCTTGGGGGGGCGGTCCTACGAGCAGTACTTC.

The sample holds many counts of this clonotype. The rearrangement joins TRBV5-8 to TRBJ2-5; the D is unclear. V shed 6 bases and J shed 5 bases, with 23 bases lying between them. This CDR3 is 16 amino acids long. The germline V gene encodes CDR1 SGHTS and CDR2 YDEGEE. The CDR3 nucleotides are TGTGCCAGCAACAGACCCTTGGCGCAGATCTGGGAGACCCAGTACTTC. It yields the protein CASNRPLAQIWETQYF. Full variable domain (remainder filled in from reference TRBV5-8 and TRBJ2-5): EAGVTQSPTHLIKTRGQQATLRCSPISGHTSVYWYQQALGLGLQFLLWYDEGEERNRGNFPPRFSGRQFPNYSSELNVNALELEDSALYLCASNRPLAQIWETQYFGPGTRLLVL.

This clonotype was seen a handful of times. The chain couples TRBV7-6 to TRBJ2-1; D remains unclear. The ends were cut back, 1 base at V and 0 bases at J, with 16 bases in the middle. CDR1 is SGHVS and CDR2 is FNYEAQ in the germline V gene. The CDR3 extends over 18 amino acids. The CDR3 protein is CASSLGASFPSSYNEQFF. CDR3 bases: TGTGCCAGCAGCTTAGGGGCCAGTTTCCCAAGCTCCTACAATGAGCAGTTCTTC.

This clonotype was picked up many times. The chain employs TRBV29-1 and TRBJ2-3; 15 positions agree with TRBD2. This CDR3 region has 19 residues. Germline V gives CDR1 SQVTM, CDR2 ANQGSEA. Trimming at V came to 2 bases and at J to 4 bases, leaving 13 bases not matched to a gene. DNA for the CDR3: TGCAGCGTTGAATCCCGGACTAGCGGGAGGGCCCTTGCGGCAGATACGCAGTATTTT. This encodes CSVESRTSGRALAADTQYF.

The rearrangement joins TRBV12-3 or TRBV12-4 to TRBJ2-3; D is uncertain. The CDR3 contains 14 residues. Trimming pared 4 bases from V and 3 bases from J, leaving 11 bases between. Here the CDR3 reads CASSWAQRTDTQYF. The DNA for the CDR3 is TGTGCCAGCAGTTGGGCACAAAGAACAGATACGCAGTATTTT.

This clonotype was seen a few times. The chain employs TRBV6-1 and TRBJ2-7; D is perhaps TRBD1 or TRBD2 (5 bases each). This CDR3 has 13 amino acids. Trimming shortened V by 6 bases and J by 2 bases, and 11 bases separated the two germline ends. Germline assignment: CDR1 MNHNS and CDR2 SASEGT. The CDR3: CASSGTAAYEQYF. The CDR3 DNA sequence: TGTGCCAGCAGCGGGACGGCCGCCTACGAGCAGTACTTC.

This clonotype was detected only a few times. This rearrangement joins TRBV6-5 to TRBJ1-1, with D possibly matching TRBD1 (6 bases). Germline V gives CDR1 MNHEY, CDR2 SVGAGI. This CDR3 region has 14 residues. V was cut by 7 bases and J by 5 bases, with 17 bases left in between. Written as DNA, the CDR3 is TGTGCCAGCAACAGACAGGTCTGGGGGACTGAAGCTTTCTTT. Its translation is CASNRQVWGTEAFF.

This clonotype was recorded at least ten times. The rearrangement joins TRBV29-1 to TRBJ2-3; TRBD2 matches at 7 bases. Germline V lookup: CDR1 SQVTM, CDR2 ANQGSEA. The CDR3 consists of 14 residues. V trimming: 7 bases; J trimming: 0 bases; junction bases outside the gene matches: 7. CDR3 bases: TGCAGCGAGTCGCGGGACTACAGCACAGATACGCAGTATTTT. Amino acids: CSESRDYSTDTQYF.

This sequence joins TRBV5-1 and TRBJ2-7, with 10 bases matching TRBD1. This CDR3 comprises 15 residues. Germline-derived CDR1 and CDR2 are SGHRS and YFSETQ. V shed 4 bases and J 2 bases; nucleotides not matched to a gene: 6. Written as DNA, the CDR3 is TGCGCCAGCAGCACCGGACAGGGGGGACCCTACGAGCAGTACTTC. Protein: CASSTGQGGPYEQYF.

This clonotype was observed at least ten times. The V gene is TRBV12-3 or TRBV12-4, the J gene TRBJ1-2; D unresolved. This CDR3 spans 14 amino acids. The germline V and J ends were trimmed by 2 bases and 11 bases, with 18 bases remaining between them. The CDR3 DNA reads TGTGCCAGCAGTTTAAGCCCGTCCGCATCGAGATACACCTTC. It encodes CASSLSPSASRYTF.

This clonotype was detected only a few times. The chain joins TRBV5-1 to TRBJ2-5; 7 nucleotides match TRBD1. The CDR3 covers 14 residues. Losses at the gene ends were 4 bases for V and 3 bases for J; bases not matched to a gene: 6. CDR1 and CDR2 (germline): SGHRS, YFSETQ. The CDR3 region has the DNA TGCGCCAGCAGCAAAGGACAGGATAAAGAGACCCAGTACTTC. This translates into CASSKGQDKETQYF.

The CDR3 reads CSVVRSPYTEAFF. In nucleotides, the CDR3 is TGCAGCGTTGTTAGGAGCCCCTACACTGAAGCTTTCTTT. V usage is TRBV29-1 and J usage is TRBJ1-1, with unresolved D. CDR1 SQVTM and CDR2 ANQGSEA come from the germline V gene. V was shortened by 4 bases and J by 3 bases, with 12 bases between the two germline ends. CDR3 length equals 13 residues.

This clonotype occurred many times. V is TRBV12-3 or TRBV12-4 and J is TRBJ1-2, with unresolved D. There are 13 residues in the CDR3. Trimming shortened V by 6 bases and J by 6 bases, and 14 bases separated the two germline ends. Written as DNA, the CDR3 is TGTGCCAGCAGACCCACAGCGTCGGATGGCTACACCTTC. Translated, it gives CASRPTASDGYTF.

This clonotype has a handful of counts. This chain uses TRBV29-1 with TRBJ2-5; D call uncertain. The V gene's germline CDR1 is SQVTM and CDR2 ANQGSEA. The CDR3 runs to 12 residues. V was shortened by 7 bases and J by 1 base, with 10 bases between the two germline ends. CDR3 sequence (DNA): TGCAGCGCAGCTCCGGCCCAAGAGACCCAGTACTTC. The encoded protein is CSAAPAQETQYF.

There are many counts of this clonotype. This chain links TRBV20-1 with TRBJ2-2, with D tentatively TRBD1 (5 bases). The CDR3 is 14 amino acids. V lost 5 bases to trimming and J lost 1 base, with 11 bases between them. CDR1 DFQATT and CDR2 SNEGSKA come from the germline V gene (reference sequence). The CDR3 loop is CSALRAGNTGELFF. Written as DNA, the CDR3 is TGCAGTGCTCTCAGGGCAGGGAACACCGGGGAGCTGTTTTTT.

This clonotype turned up a few times. The chain couples TRBV5-5 to TRBJ1-2, with 7 bases aligning to TRBD1. The CDR3 extends over 16 amino acids. CDR1 SGHKS and CDR2 YYEKEE come from the germline V gene (reference sequence). V shed 4 bases and J 5 bases; nucleotides not matched to a gene: 14. CDR3 nucleotides: TGTGCCAGCAGCCAAAAAAGTTCACAGGGGACTTATGGCTACACCTTC. Translating gives CASSQKSSQGTYGYTF.

This clonotype was counted between two and nine times. CDR3 nucleotides: TGTGCCAGCAGCTTAGTTGTGGGGAAGGCCTATGGCTACACCTTC. Its protein is CASSLVVGKAYGYTF. The rearrangement uses TRBV7-9 and TRBJ1-2; D call uncertain. The germline V and J ends were trimmed by 1 base and 4 bases, with 13 bases remaining between them. The CDR3 is 15 amino acids. In germline, CDR1 is SEHNR, CDR2 FQNEAQ (reference sequence).

This clonotype was detected a few times. The chain has TRBV6-1 and TRBJ2-1, with D perhaps TRBD2 (5 bases). Per germline, CDR1 MNHNS and CDR2 SASEGT. V dropped 10 bases and J dropped 4 bases, with 17 bases sitting between them. The CDR3 is made up of 14 amino acids. The chain's CDR3 is CATRTSRLYNEQFF. CDR3 sequence (DNA): TGTGCCACCCGGACTTCCCGCCTTTACAATGAGCAGTTCTTC.

This clonotype showed up many times. This chain's CDR3 is CAISDKVSTVREQYF. The CDR3 coding sequence is TGTGCCATCAGTGATAAGGTCAGCACAGTACGGGAGCAGTACTTC. The genes are TRBV10-3 and TRBJ2-7; no clear D gene. The CDR3 sequence is 15 residues long. The V end lost 3 bases, the J end lost 7 bases, and 19 bases lay between the germline ends. In germline, CDR1 is ENHRY, CDR2 SYGVKD.

The chain has TRBV7-9 and TRBJ1-5; D not resolved. Trimming left V 1 base short and J 2 bases short, with 6 bases between. Germline values: CDR1 SEHNR, CDR2 FQNEAQ (reference sequence). This CDR3 spans 14 amino acids. CDR3 bases: TGTGCCAGCAGCTTAGGCCACGGCAATCAGCCCCAGCATTTT. Translated: CASSLGHGNQPQHF.

This clonotype was counted at least ten times. V and J are TRBV12-3 or TRBV12-4 and TRBJ2-3; D remains ambiguous. Trimming took off 6 bases at V and 6 bases at J, with 7 bases between the two ends. This CDR3 spans 11 amino acids. CDR3 region: CASSLGDTQYF. The CDR3 bases are TGTGCCAGCAGCTTGGGGGATACGCAGTATTTT.

This clonotype was recorded many times. The chain couples TRBV20-1 to TRBJ2-5, with D perhaps TRBD1 or TRBD2 (6 bases each). The CDR3 is 15 amino acids. V lost 6 bases and J 3 bases, leaving 20 bases between the germline ends. CDR1 and CDR2 (germline): DFQATT, SNEGSKA (reference sequence). The CDR3 DNA sequence: TGCAGTGCCAGGACCCCGGGGGCCGGGAAAGAGACCCAGTACTTC. Its protein product is CSARTPGAGKETQYF.

The sample holds many counts of this clonotype. The chain employs TRBV12-3 or TRBV12-4 and TRBJ2-3, with a possible D match to TRBD2 (5 bases). The CDR3 sequence is 13 residues long. V was pared by 7 bases and J by 3 bases, with 11 bases between. CDR3 residues: CASTFGVTDTQYF. CDR3 in DNA: TGTGCCAGCACCTTCGGGGTAACAGATACGCAGTATTTT.

This clonotype was observed at least ten times. The genes are TRBV7-2 and TRBJ2-7, with TRBD1 matching 11 bases. The germline gives CDR1 SGHTA, CDR2 FQGNSA. Trimming took 5 bases from V and 2 from J; bases not matched to a gene: 2. CDR3 size: 14 residues. The CDR3 protein is CASSRGQGAYEQYF. The DNA for the CDR3 is TGTGCCAGCAGCAGGGGACAGGGGGCCTACGAGCAGTACTTC.